A selection of T cell receptor beta chains follows, all from one sample in a study of T cells in tuberculosis. Clones were read by immunoSEQ multiplex PCR, and TCRdb kept only the in-frame ones, dropping some. The table lists tens of thousands of clones, almost 95% of them singletons, with 9.5% to 13% in the top ten. The sample taken for sequencing was PBMCs. These receptors were taken from a donor under 30 with latent tuberculosis or without tuberculosis infection. Some clones in this sample may be carry-over from other donors' samples. Each CDR3 is given with its conserved first and last residue. A D gene is named only where the DNA matches it firmly. The size entry is marked missing in some rows and otherwise reads once, few, many or a size class.

.	.	TRBV5-5	TRBJ1-1	CASSLASPNEAFF	TGTGCCAGCAGCTTGGCCAGTCCGAATGAAGCTTTCTTT
TRBD1	.	TRBV7-9	TRBJ1-4	CASSRDRGGEKLFF	TGTGCCAGCAGCCGGGACAGGGGAGGTGAAAAACTGTTTTTT
TRBD2	.	TRBV5-1	TRBJ2-2	CASSLSGGNTGELFF	TGCGCCAGCAGCCTTAGCGGGGGCAACACCGGGGAGCTGTTTTTT
TRBD1	.	TRBV19	TRBJ2-5	CASRDRGEETQYF	TGTGCCAGTAGGGACAGGGGTGAAGAGACCCAGTACTTC
.	.	TRBV7-3	TRBJ2-3	CASSSVSGGYTDTQYF	TGTGCCAGCAGCTCTGTATCTGGCGGATACACAGATACGCAGTATTTT
TRBD1	.	TRBV9	TRBJ2-1	CASSVSDRGREQFF	TGTGCCAGCAGCGTCTCCGACAGGGGTCGAGAGCAGTTCTTC
.	.	TRBV9	TRBJ1-1	CASSVSRNTEAFF	TGTGCCAGCAGCGTAAGCCGGAACACTGAAGCTTTCTTT
.	.	TRBV2	TRBJ1-1	CASSEDRVNTEAFF	TGTGCCAGCAGTGAAGACAGGGTGAACACTGAAGCTTTCTTT
.	.	TRBV11-2	TRBJ2-5	CASSIGPRQDQETQYF	TGTGCCAGCAGCATCGGACCGCGACAGGACCAAGAGACCCAGTACTTC
.	.	TRBV27	TRBJ1-1	CASSLSSSVNTEAFF	TGTGCCAGCAGTTTATCGAGCAGCGTGAACACTGAAGCTTTCTTT
.	few	TRBV7-8	TRBJ1-2	CASSAQPNYGYTF	TGTGCCAGCAGCGCACAGCCCAACTATGGCTACACCTTC
.	.	TRBV7-2	TRBJ2-3	CASSSNMPGLITDTQYF	TGTGCCAGCAGCTCCAATATGCCGGGACTGATCACAGATACGCAGTATTTT
.	large	TRBV6-5	TRBJ2-7	CASSLGLPYEQYF	TGTGCCAGCAGTTTAGGACTTCCCTACGAGCAGTACTTC
TRBD1	.	TRBV25-1	TRBJ2-1	CASRDRTGHPYNEQFF	TGTGCCAGCAGAGATCGGACAGGGCACCCCTACAATGAGCAGTTCTTC
.	.	TRBV19	TRBJ2-1	CASTSFHNEQFF	TGTGCCAGTACGAGTTTCCACAATGAGCAGTTCTTC
.	.	TRBV10-3	TRBJ2-1	CAISNGDAFSYNEQFF	TGTGCCATCAGTAACGGAGATGCGTTCTCCTACAATGAGCAGTTCTTC
TRBD2	.	TRBV28	TRBJ2-1	CASSYVLSGGAYEQFF	TGTGCCAGCAGCTACGTCCTGAGCGGGGGGGCATATGAGCAGTTCTTC
TRBD2	.	TRBV7-6	TRBJ2-1	CASSLGGAGGVEQFF	TGTGCCAGCAGCTTAGGTGGAGCGGGGGGTGTGGAGCAGTTCTTC
TRBD1	.	TRBV4-3	TRBJ2-3	CASSYMGQGTDTQYF	TGCGCCAGCAGCTACATGGGACAGGGGACAGATACGCAGTATTTT
TRBD2	.	TRBV10-3	TRBJ2-1	CAISESELAGSYEQFF	TGTGCCATCAGTGAGTCGGAACTAGCGGGGTCCTATGAGCAGTTCTTC
TRBD1	.	TRBV14	TRBJ1-1	CASSQERDRGQAFF	TGTGCCAGCAGCCAAGAGCGGGACAGGGGGCAAGCTTTCTTT
.	once	TRBV30	TRBJ1-2	CAFDKDYGYTF	TGTGCCTTCGACAAGGACTATGGCTACACCTTC
.	once	TRBV6-1	TRBJ2-7	CASDSRESYEQYF	TGTGCCAGCGACTCGCGGGAATCCTACGAGCAGTACTTC
.	.	TRBV5-6	TRBJ1-2	CASSPGTAYGYTF	TGTGCCAGCAGCCCTGGGACTGCCTATGGCTACACCTTC
.	.	TRBV5-6	TRBJ2-2	CASSLSGTPNTGELFF	TGTGCCAGCAGCTTGTCTGGGACACCTAACACCGGGGAGCTGTTTTTT
.	.	TRBV2	TRBJ1-5	CASSTSGGQPQHF	TGTGCCAGCAGTACGAGCGGGGGCCAGCCCCAGCATTTT
.	.	TRBV20-1	TRBJ2-7	CSASPGYEQYF	TGCAGTGCTAGCCCGGGGTACGAGCAGTACTTC
.	.	TRBV7-2	TRBJ1-1	CASSPSVGAMNTEAFF	TGTGCCAGCAGCCCCAGCGTGGGGGCTATGAACACTGAAGCTTTCTTT
.	.	TRBV9	TRBJ1-3	CASSQGTAGNTIYF	TGTGCCAGCAGCCAGGGGACGGCTGGAAACACCATATATTTT
.	.	TRBV7-2	TRBJ1-1	CASSFGGWTEAFF	TGTGCCAGCAGTTTCGGGGGTTGGACTGAAGCTTTCTTT
.	once	TRBV9	TRBJ2-3	CASSVERGSTDTQYF	TGTGCCAGCAGCGTAGAACGGGGGAGCACAGATACGCAGTATTTT
.	.	TRBV11-2	TRBJ2-5	CASSLGTGDQETQYF	TGTGCCAGCAGCTTAGGAACAGGAGACCAAGAGACCCAGTACTTC
TRBD2	once	TRBV5-1	TRBJ2-3	CASSSTSGVPDTQYF	TGCGCCAGCAGCTCAACTAGCGGGGTTCCAGATACGCAGTATTTT
TRBD1	.	TRBV2	TRBJ1-1	CASSKDRGGTEAFF	TGTGCCAGCAGTAAGGACAGGGGTGGCACTGAAGCTTTCTTT
.	.	TRBV10-3	TRBJ1-2	CAITETGYDSGYTF	TGTGCCATCACAGAGACAGGCTATGATTCTGGCTACACCTTC
TRBD2	.	TRBV9	TRBJ2-1	CASSVGASGYNEQFF	TGTGCCAGCAGCGTAGGGGCTAGCGGGTACAATGAGCAGTTCTTC
.	.	TRBV2	TRBJ1-4	CASSDRGLTTNEKLFF	TGTGCCAGCAGTGACAGGGGACTAACAACTAATGAAAAACTGTTTTTT
TRBD1	few	TRBV4-2	TRBJ2-1	CASSQVDRGEQFF	TGTGCCAGCAGCCAAGTCGACAGGGGTGAGCAGTTCTTC
TRBD1	.	TRBV5-5	TRBJ1-5	CASSMTGTYSNQPQHF	TGTGCCAGCAGCATGACAGGGACTTATAGCAATCAGCCCCAGCATTTT
TRBD1	.	TRBV19	TRBJ1-4	CASSRTGSATNEKLFF	TGTGCCAGTAGTAGGACAGGGTCCGCAACTAATGAAAAACTGTTTTTT
TRBD2	.	TRBV10-3	TRBJ2-1	CAISRGGSGNNEQFF	TGTGCCATCAGCCGGGGGGGGTCTGGGAACAATGAGCAGTTCTTC
.	.	TRBV12-5	TRBJ1-6	CASAAVSGSPLHF	TGTGCTAGTGCCGCCGTCTCAGGGTCACCCCTCCACTTT